This T cell receptor (beta chain) was sequenced in a study of spatial heterogeneity in lung cancer. Stated time point: sample taken at primary tumor resection. Whole RNA, isolated from tumor, nontumor lung or frozen PBMC, was sequenced without prior sorting. Untreated early-stage non-small cell lung cancer patients, over 55 in total, were the donors. The CDR3 totals 13 residues. V gave up 0 bases and J gave up 6 bases, with 6 bases separating them. Ten or more counts support this clonotype. Every cDNA TCR molecule received its own unique molecular identifier. Using its own MiXCR run on the 5' RACE reads, TCRdb lists one record per CDR3 protein. Among roughly 48,000 distinct CDR3 sequences listed, 5.3% were seen once.

This chain uses TRBV23-1 with TRBJ2-1; D is perhaps TRBD1 (5 bases). TRBV23-1 is an open reading frame whose function is uncertain. This material consisted of PBMCs, taken at surgery. This TCR was sampled from a male donor with early-stage non-small cell lung cancer. The CDR3 protein is CASSQSRGNEQFF. CDR3 coding DNA: TGCGCCAGCAGTCAATCAAGGGGCAATGAGCAGTTCTTC.